The 22 T cell receptor beta chains reported below all come from one sample, sequenced in a study of PD-1 blockade in mismatch repair-deficient tumors. TCRdb's table, derived via immunoSEQ multiplex PCR, lists solely in-frame clones and lacks some. This table has tens of thousands of clones, more than 70% appearing once. The source was peripheral blood, collected 52 weeks after starting pembrolizumab. The receptor source for this set is an adult with mismatch repair-deficient cancer.

The chain uses TRBV30 and TRBJ2-5, with 7 nucleotides matching TRBD2. V trimming: 4 bases; J trimming: 5 bases; junction bases outside the gene matches: 16. Germline V gene lookup returns CDR1 GTSNPN and CDR2 SVGIG (reference sequence). This CDR3 has 16 amino acids. The CDR3: CAWKGLGSGFVETQYF. The CDR3 DNA is TGTGCCTGGAAGGGGTTGGGTAGCGGGTTTGTGGAGACCCAGTACTTC.

This clone was counted a single time. The chain combines TRBV7-9 with TRBJ2-1; 10 nucleotides match TRBD2. The CDR3 runs 15 residues. Per the germline V gene, CDR1 is SEHNR and CDR2 is FQNEAQ (reference sequence). J gave up 2 bases and V 6 bases, and 4 bases lay outside the gene matches. CDR3 protein: CASRPSGSPYNEQFF. The DNA for the CDR3 is TGTGCCAGCAGGCCTAGCGGGAGTCCCTACAATGAGCAGTTCTTC.

This chain's CDR3 is CASSPGGAWREGLFF. The CDR3 DNA follows: TGTGCCAGCAGCCCGGGGGGGGCTTGGCGGGAGGGCCTGTTCTTC. The chain carries TRBV7-9 and TRBJ2-1, with 9 positions matching TRBD2. CDR3 length equals 15 residues. From germline, CDR1 is SEHNR and CDR2 FQNEAQ (reference sequence). V shed 5 bases and J 15 bases; nucleotides not matched to a gene: 17. The whole variable domain, remainder taken from reference TRBV7-9 and TRBJ2-1, is DTGVSQNPRHKITKRGQNVTFRCDPISEHNRLYWYRQTLGQGPEFLTYFQNEAQLEKSRLLSDRFSAERPKGSFSTLEIQRTEQGDSAMYLCASSPGGAWREGLFFGPGTRLTVL.

V is TRBV11-2 and J is TRBJ2-5, with D possibly being TRBD1 (5 bases). The CDR3 length is 13 residues. CDR1 SGHAT and CDR2 FQNNGV come from the germline V gene. V was cut by 4 bases and J by 2 bases, with 8 bases left in between. The CDR3: CASSSDRQETQYF. The CDR3 nucleotides are TGTGCCAGCAGCTCCGACAGACAAGAGACCCAGTACTTC.

V gene TRBV5-4 combines with J gene TRBJ2-1, with D hard to call. Per germline, CDR1 SGHNT and CDR2 YYREEE (reference sequence). This CDR3 is built from 12 residues. Trimming took off 5 bases at V and 5 bases at J, with 8 bases between the two ends. CDR3 DNA sequence: TGTGCCAGCAGTTATGTAAACAATGAGCAGTTCTTC. Its translation: CASSYVNNEQFF.

The J gene is TRBJ1-3, the V gene TRBV5-4; D is unresolved. The germline CDR1 and CDR2 sequences are SGHNT and YYREEE (reference sequence). Trimming left V 4 bases short and J 6 bases short, with 5 bases between. This CDR3 has 11 amino acids. This CDR3 is CASSAENTIYF. For the CDR3, the DNA is TGTGCCAGCAGCGCCGAAAACACCATATATTTT. The full variable domain, rest sourced from reference TRBV5-4 and TRBJ1-3, is ETGVTQSPTHLIKTRGQQVTLRCSSQSGHNTVSWYQQALGQGPQFIFQYYREEENGRGNFPPRFSGLQFPNYSSELNVNALELDDSALYLCASSAENTIYFGEGSWLTVV.

The chain combines TRBV28 with TRBJ2-7, with D possibly TRBD2 on 6 matching bases. The V end lost 2 bases, the J end lost 2 bases, and 19 bases lay between the germline ends. CDR1 is MDHEN, CDR2 SYDVKM, per germline. The CDR3 has 17 residues. The CDR3 reads CASSLRGLLRGTYEQYF. DNA of the CDR3: TGTGCCAGCAGTTTAAGGGGACTTCTCCGGGGGACCTACGAGCAGTACTTC.

This chain uses TRBV30 with TRBJ1-2, with D unclear. V was cut by 2 bases and J by 6 bases, with 13 bases left in between. CDR3 length: 13 residues. CDR1 is GTSNPN and CDR2 is SVGIG in the germline V gene (reference sequence). CDR3: CAWSSAVWDGYTF. Here the CDR3 DNA reads TGTGCCTGGAGTTCTGCGGTTTGGGATGGCTACACCTTC.

J is TRBJ2-7 and V is TRBV7-2; no definite D call. This CDR3 comprises 14 residues. The germline CDR1 and CDR2 sequences are SGHTA and FQGNSA. Trimming left V 6 bases short and J 2 bases short, with 14 bases between. The DNA of the CDR3 is TGTGCCAGCAGTCCCGAAGGGATGGCCTACGAGCAGTACTTC. Encoded protein: CASSPEGMAYEQYF. The full variable domain, completed using reference TRBV7-2 and TRBJ2-7, is GAGVSQSPSNKVTEKGKDVELRCDPISGHTALYWYRQSLGQGLEFLIYFQGNSAPDKSGLPSDRFSAERTGGSVSTLTIQRTQQEDSAVYLCASSPEGMAYEQYFGPGTRLTVT.

The chain recombines TRBV5-6 with TRBJ2-1; possible D gene TRBD2, 6 bases. V gave up 7 bases and J gave up 5 bases, with 13 bases separating them. CDR1 and CDR2 from the germline V gene are SGHDT and YYEEEE. The CDR3 has 13 residues. The CDR3: CASSLGGHNEQFF. Written as DNA, the CDR3 is TGTGCCAGCTCCTTGGGGGGACACAATGAGCAGTTCTTC.

The V and J genes are TRBV11-3 and TRBJ2-3; D ambiguous. Between the trimmed V and J ends, which lost 0 bases and 5 bases, there was a span of 15 bases. The CDR3 extends over 16 amino acids. Germline loops: CDR1 SGHNT, CDR2 YENEEA. For the CDR3, the DNA is TGTGCCAGCAGCTTAGATCAAGCTCCTAACCAAGATACGCAGTATTTT. Its translation: CASSLDQAPNQDTQYF.

The chain employs TRBV14 and TRBJ2-1; the D is unclear. There are 13 residues in the CDR3. Germline assignment: CDR1 SGHDN and CDR2 FVKESK. Between the trimmed V and J ends, which lost 4 bases and 3 bases, there was a span of 7 bases. The CDR3 DNA follows: TGTGCCAGCAGCCGCACCAGCTACAATGAGCAGTTCTTC. Residues: CASSRTSYNEQFF.

V usage is TRBV2 and J usage is TRBJ2-3, with D hard to call. The length of the CDR3 is 16 residues. The germline V and J ends were trimmed by 0 bases and 4 bases, with 14 bases remaining between them. Germline lookup yields CDR1 SNHLY and CDR2 FYNNEI. The CDR3 sequence is CASSEAALRAADTQYF. CDR3 coding DNA: TGTGCCAGCAGTGAAGCCGCCTTAAGGGCGGCAGATACGCAGTATTTT.

The genes are TRBV11-3 and TRBJ2-1; 10 bases agree with TRBD1. The trim removed 6 bases at V and 12 bases at J, leaving 8 bases unmatched. The CDR3 totals 13 residues. The V gene's germline CDR1 is SGHNT and CDR2 YENEEA. The CDR3 spells CASRRSTGGVQFF. CDR3 DNA: TGTGCCAGCAGAAGGTCGACAGGGGGCGTGCAGTTCTTC.

The chain links TRBV6-6 to TRBJ2-5, with 8 bases lining up with TRBD1. The CDR3 is 14 amino acids. CDR1 and CDR2 (germline): MNHNY, SVGAGI (reference sequence). After removal of 5 bases from V and 4 bases from J, the junction contained 6 bases not matched to a gene. CDR3: CASSRQGWVETQYF. Here the CDR3 DNA reads TGTGCCAGCAGTCGACAGGGGTGGGTAGAGACCCAGTACTTC.

V and J are TRBV11-3 and TRBJ1-3; 10 bases fit TRBD1. The trim removed 6 bases at V and 4 bases at J, leaving 9 bases unmatched. The CDR3 consists of 16 residues. CDR1 is SGHNT, CDR2 YENEEA, per germline. CDR3 in amino acids: CASSDPGQGKGNTIYF. The CDR3 DNA sequence: TGTGCCAGCAGTGACCCGGGACAGGGGAAGGGAAACACCATATATTTT.

This sequence joins TRBV6-5 and TRBJ2-7; TRBD1 matches at 7 bases. V lost 6 bases to trimming and J lost 3 bases; unmatched junction nucleotides: 11. Germline-derived CDR1 and CDR2 are MNHEY and SVGAGI. The CDR3 runs 15 residues. The DNA for the CDR3 is TGTGCCAGCAGGAAGTATTCGACAGGGAACTACGAGCAGTACTTC. Protein: CASRKYSTGNYEQYF.

The chain employs TRBV6-5 and TRBJ2-3; the D gene is possibly TRBD1 (5 bases). This CDR3 is 14 amino acids long. The germline CDR1 and CDR2 sequences are MNHEY and SVGAGI. V lost 8 bases and J 0 bases, leaving 12 bases between the germline ends. As DNA, the CDR3 is TGTGCCAGCGGCCTAGGGGCTAGCACAGATACGCAGTATTTT. This translates into CASGLGASTDTQYF.

V and J are TRBV19 and TRBJ2-7; D gene unclear. Trimming stripped 5 bases from V and 3 bases from J, with 17 bases between. The V gene's germline CDR1 is LNHDA and CDR2 SQIVND (reference sequence). This CDR3 comprises 15 residues. CDR3 DNA: TGTGCCAGTAGTCCCAATAAGGCGTCGCACTACGAGCAGTACTTC. It encodes CASSPNKASHYEQYF. The whole variable domain, filled in from reference TRBV19 and TRBJ2-7, reads DGGITQSPKYLFRKEGQNVTLSCEQNLNHDAMYWYRQDPGQGLRLIYYSQIVNDFQKGDIAEGYSVSREKKESFPLTVTSAQKNPTAFYLCASSPNKASHYEQYFGPGTRLTVT.

The genes are TRBV29-1 and TRBJ2-7; D might be TRBD2 (6 bases). This CDR3 is built from 13 residues. Trimming removed 6 bases from V and 3 bases from J, with 15 bases in between. Germline assignment: CDR1 SQVTM and CDR2 ANQGSEA. The CDR3 here is CSVENPRDYEQYF. The CDR3, as DNA: TGCAGCGTGGAAAATCCGCGGGACTACGAGCAGTACTTC.

The chain couples TRBV13 to TRBJ2-7; 8 positions match TRBD1. V lost 3 bases and J lost 5; bases outside the gene matches: 12. CDR1 and CDR2 from the germline V gene are PRHDT and FYEKMQ (reference sequence). The CDR3 runs to 16 residues. CDR3 loop: CASSLNPGSTGDEQYF. DNA of the CDR3: TGTGCCAGCAGCTTGAACCCGGGATCGACAGGGGACGAGCAGTACTTC.

V gene TRBV9 combines with J gene TRBJ2-3; possibly TRBD2 for D (6 bases). The V end was cut by 3 bases, the J end by 0 bases, with 26 bases between. Germline loops: CDR1 SGDLS, CDR2 YYNGEE. The CDR3 totals 20 residues. The CDR3 here is CASSAPGRGAKGTSTDTQYF. CDR3 sequence (DNA): TGTGCCAGCAGCGCTCCCGGGCGGGGCGCTAAAGGAACTAGCACAGATACGCAGTATTTT.